These T cell receptor beta chains were read from a single sample in a study of blood T cell repertoires in COVID-19. Some clones are missing from TCRdb's copy, which holds only in-frame ones; the method was immunoSEQ multiplex PCR. This table has hundreds of thousands of clones, roughly 90% appearing once. Sequences were obtained from PBMCs or T cells enriched from blood (not recorded which). The receptors stem from a woman in her fifties or sixties who had recovered from COVID-19. Both conserved end residues are part of each CDR3. D genes are given only for firm matches. Rows may omit the clone size; those that give it use once, few, many or a size class.

J,size,D,length,V,DNA,CDR3
TRBJ2-1,.,.,16,TRBV5-1,TGCGCCAGCAGCCAAATAGCAGGGAGGTCCTACAATGAGCAGTTCTTC,CASSQIAGRSYNEQFF
TRBJ1-2,.,.,15,TRBV28,TGTGCCAGCAGTTTAATCGGGGGGCAGGACGATGGCTACACCTTC,CASSLIGGQDDGYTF
TRBJ2-7,.,TRBD2,13,TRBV5-6,TGTGCCAGCACCCTAGCGGGAGCGAAGGAGCAGTACTTC,CASTLAGAKEQYF
TRBJ2-1,.,TRBD2,16,TRBV28,TGTGCCAGCAGAGCTAGCGGGAGTATAAAACACAATGAGCAGTTCTTC,CASRASGSIKHNEQFF
TRBJ2-7,few,.,13,TRBV7-6,TGTGCCAGCAGCCCCTCACTAGTAGGCGAGCAGTACTTC,CASSPSLVGEQYF
TRBJ2-7,.,.,15,TRBV5-1,TGCGCCAGCAGCTTGGCCGCATCAGGGGTTTACGAGCAGTACTTC,CASSLAASGVYEQYF
TRBJ1-1,.,.,15,TRBV28,TGTGCCAGCACGGGGACTCCTGCTATGAACACTGAAGCTTTCTTT,CASTGTPAMNTEAFF
TRBJ1-5,once,.,14,TRBV28,TGTGCCAGCAGTTTAGACTTTTCCAATCAGCCCCAGCATTTT,CASSLDFSNQPQHF
TRBJ2-5,.,TRBD2,16,TRBV7-8,TGTGCCAGCAGCGACGCCGGGACTAGCGGACAAGAGACCCAGTACTTC,CASSDAGTSGQETQYF
TRBJ2-1,.,.,16,TRBV9,TGTGCCAGCAGCGCGGCACGGGCAGGGATTTTGGATGAGCAGTTCTTC,CASSAARAGILDEQFF